The 29 T cell receptor beta chains listed next were all sequenced from one sample in a study of blood T cell repertoires in COVID-19. Clones were sequenced by immunoSEQ multiplex PCR, and TCRdb holds only the in-frame ones, with some missing. There are 200,000 to 250,000 clones in the sample; approximately 86% occur only once, and roughly 1.3% lies in the top ten. Specimen: peripheral blood. The receptors here all came from a woman aged 30 to 39 with COVID-19, enrolled during active disease.

In DNA form, the CDR3 reads TGTGCCAGCAGCTCCCCGTGGCAGTCCTACGAGCAGTACTTC. Translation gives CASSSPWQSYEQYF. The J gene is TRBJ2-7, the V gene TRBV7-9; D not resolved. Germline CDR1 and CDR2: SEHNR and FQNEAQ (reference sequence). Trimming stripped 4 bases from V and 1 base from J, with 11 bases between. CDR3 size: 14 residues.

This clone is a singleton in its sample. J is TRBJ2-3 and V is TRBV9; 7 bases map to TRBD2. V was pared by 0 bases and J by 4 bases, with 5 bases of the junction left unmatched. This CDR3 spans 15 amino acids. CDR1 is SGDLS, CDR2 YYNGEE, per germline. The CDR3 DNA reads TGTGCCAGCAGCGTAGGACTAGCTGCCCCAGATACGCAGTATTTT. This codes for CASSVGLAAPDTQYF.

This sequence joins TRBV6-5 and TRBJ1-3; perhaps TRBD1 as D (6 bases). The CDR3 spans 15 residues. The germline V gene has CDR1 MNHEY and CDR2 SVGAGI. V lost 4 bases and J lost 2, with 12 bases in between. CDR3 DNA: TGTGCCAGCAGTTCGTCCGGGACACCTGGAAACACCATATATTTT. Translating gives CASSSSGTPGNTIYF.

CDR3 protein: CAGSDGYTF. For the CDR3, the DNA is TGTGCCGGCTCAGATGGCTACACCTTC. V gene TRBV9 combines with J gene TRBJ1-2; D unresolved. The germline V gene encodes CDR1 SGDLS and CDR2 YYNGEE. This CDR3 has 9 residues. The germline V and J ends were trimmed by 10 bases and 6 bases, with 7 bases remaining between them. Drawing the rest from reference TRBV9 and TRBJ1-2, the complete variable domain is DSGVTQTPKHLITATGQRVTLRCSPRSGDLSVYWYQQSLDQGLQFLIQYYNGEERAKGNILERFSAQQFPDLHSELNLSSLELGDSALYFCAGSDGYTFGSGTRLTVV.

The V call is TRBV19, the J call TRBJ1-2; 9 nucleotides line up with TRBD1. CDR3 length equals 14 residues. The germline V gene has CDR1 LNHDA and CDR2 SQIVND (reference sequence). V shed 7 bases and J 5 bases; nucleotides not matched to a gene: 8. This CDR3 reads CASKAGQGSYGYTF. As DNA, the CDR3 is TGTGCCAGTAAGGCAGGACAGGGGAGTTATGGCTACACCTTC.

DNA of the CDR3: TGTGCCAGTAGTATCGGTAGCGGGGGGGCGGACGAGCAGTACTTC. Protein product: CASSIGSGGADEQYF. The chain has TRBV19 and TRBJ2-7, with 11 bases identical to TRBD2. The germline V gene has CDR1 LNHDA and CDR2 SQIVND (reference sequence). The CDR3 extends over 15 amino acids. Trimming cost V 3 bases and J 5 bases; bases outside gene matches: 6.

This chain uses TRBV5-1 with TRBJ1-2; 7 bases fit TRBD1. The V segment lost 4 bases and the J segment 5 bases; nucleotides outside the gene matches: 14. Germline V gene lookup returns CDR1 SGHRS and CDR2 YFSETQ. The length of the CDR3 is 16 residues. The CDR3 nucleotides are TGCGCCAGCAGCCACGGGACAGCTCGACCAGATTATGGCTACACCTTC. As protein: CASSHGTARPDYGYTF.

This clone showed up just a few times. The chain has TRBV7-9 and TRBJ2-3; 8 bases line up with TRBD2. The CDR3 is made up of 16 amino acids. With 5 bases clipped from V and 2 bases from J, the junction kept 9 bases outside the gene matches. The germline CDR1 and CDR2 sequences are SEHNR and FQNEAQ (reference sequence). As DNA, the CDR3 is TGTGCCAGCAGCCCCCAGAGCGGGAGCCCCACAGATACGCAGTATTTT. It is translated as CASSPQSGSPTDTQYF.

The chain employs TRBV19 and TRBJ2-7; D call uncertain. This CDR3 comprises 11 residues. V was clipped by 3 bases and J by 5 bases, with 5 bases between them. CDR1 is LNHDA, CDR2 SQIVND, per germline (reference sequence). The CDR3 reads CASSIADEQYF. For the CDR3, the DNA is TGTGCCAGTAGTATCGCAGACGAGCAGTACTTC.

V is TRBV5-5 and J is TRBJ1-1; 11 bases map to TRBD1. The length of the CDR3 is 15 residues. Looked up from germline, CDR1 is SGHKS and CDR2 is YYEKEE (reference sequence). After removal of 0 bases from V and 7 bases from J, the junction contained 5 bases not matched to a gene. CDR3 sequence: CASSLGDRGSGEAFF. CDR3 DNA sequence: TGTGCCAGCAGCTTGGGGGACAGGGGGTCTGGTGAAGCTTTCTTT.

V is TRBV7-2 and J is TRBJ2-6, with D possibly matching TRBD2 (6 bases). The germline V gene has CDR1 SGHTA and CDR2 FQGNSA. V was pared by 4 bases and J by 0 bases, with 10 bases between. This CDR3 has 16 residues. Written as DNA, the CDR3 is TGTGCCAGCAGCTCCCGGGGGTTCTCTGGGGCCAACGTCCTGACTTTC. The encoded protein is CASSSRGFSGANVLTF.

This clone has just one count. V gene TRBV5-4 combines with J gene TRBJ2-1; 11 nucleotides line up with TRBD2. V was clipped by 4 bases and J by 8 bases; unmatched bases: 8. This CDR3 has 15 amino acids. Germline V gene data show CDR1 as SGHNT and CDR2 as YYREEE (reference sequence). The CDR3 is CASSPRTSGWDEQFF. As DNA, the CDR3 is TGTGCCAGCAGCCCCAGGACTAGCGGGTGGGATGAGCAGTTCTTC.

This sequence joins TRBV5-1 and TRBJ1-1; 7 positions agree with TRBD1. Per the germline V gene, CDR1 is SGHRS and CDR2 is YFSETQ. The ends lost 6 bases at V and 3 bases at J; junction bases unmatched: 8. This CDR3 is built from 14 residues. CDR3 coding DNA: TGCGCCAGCACGGACAGGAGTGGGCACACTGAAGCTTTCTTT. It encodes CASTDRSGHTEAFF.

The chain carries TRBV18 and TRBJ2-1, with 8 bases aligning to TRBD1. Trimming removed 0 bases from V and 3 bases from J; junction bases left unmatched: 4. This CDR3 has 16 residues. Germline V CDR1 and CDR2: KGHSH, LQKENI. The CDR3 sequence is CASSPPRTGYYNEQFF. In DNA form, the CDR3 reads TGTGCCAGCTCACCACCACGGACAGGGTACTACAATGAGCAGTTCTTC.

This chain connects TRBV19 to TRBJ1-1, with D possibly being TRBD1 (6 bases). The CDR3 is made up of 16 amino acids. The ends were cut back, 11 bases at V and 4 bases at J, with 26 bases in the middle. Germline V gene data show CDR1 as LNHDA and CDR2 as SQIVND (reference sequence). The CDR3 here is CAASARGAMAGTEAFF. In DNA, the CDR3 is TGTGCCGCGTCCGCGCGGGGGGCCATGGCTGGCACTGAAGCTTTCTTT.

On this clone: One junction end disagrees with the germline gene, perhaps due to a read error. The chain carries TRBV13 and TRBJ1-1, with D perhaps matching TRBD1 (6 bases). Germline loops: CDR1 PRHDT, CDR2 FYEKMQ (reference sequence). CDR3 length: 17 amino acids. CDR3 sequence: CASSSTIRERGNSEAFF. CDR3 DNA sequence: TGTGCCAGCAGCTCAACCATAAGGGAGAGGGGGAACTCTGAAGCTTTCTTT.

The V call is TRBV5-4, the J call TRBJ2-3; 9 nucleotides line up with TRBD1. Germline V CDR1 and CDR2: SGHNT, YYREEE (reference sequence). Germline trimming cut 5 bases from V and 6 bases from J; bases unmatched to any gene: 7. The CDR3 covers 14 residues. CDR3 protein: CASRLQGAGDTQYF. DNA for the CDR3: TGTGCCAGCAGGCTACAGGGGGCAGGGGATACGCAGTATTTT.

The CDR3 region has the DNA TGTGCCAGCAGCTTAACAGGACAGAATCAGCCCCAGCATTTT. It specifies CASSLTGQNQPQHF. The chain couples TRBV7-3 to TRBJ1-5, with a weak D call TRBD1 (6 bases). CDR3 length equals 14 residues. Germline loops: CDR1 SGHTA, CDR2 FQGTGA. Trimming removed 0 bases from V and 4 bases from J, with 7 bases in between.

The genes are TRBV21-1 and TRBJ1-2; the table's D call TRBD1 went unverified against the DNA. TRBV21-1 is assigned pseudogene status. This CDR3 region has 16 residues. CDR3 protein: CASSKVLGRFFYGYTF. CDR3 nucleotides: TGTGCCAGCAGCAAAGTTCTCGGCAGGTTCTTCTATGGCTACACCTTC.

The rearrangement joins TRBV28 to TRBJ1-2, with TRBD1 matching over 8 bases. Losses at the gene ends were 6 bases for V and 2 bases for J; bases not matched to a gene: 8. CDR3 length equals 15 residues. Germline loops: CDR1 MDHEN, CDR2 SYDVKM. This CDR3 reads CASSYQGAGNYGYTF. CDR3 DNA sequence: TGTGCCAGCAGCTATCAGGGGGCAGGGAACTATGGCTACACCTTC.

The sample holds a few counts of this clone. The V call is TRBV19, the J call TRBJ1-5; D is undetermined. The CDR3 consists of 14 residues. The V end was cut by 1 base, the J end by 4 bases, with 8 bases between. CDR1 and CDR2 (germline): LNHDA, SQIVND (reference sequence). CDR3 sequence (DNA): TGTGCCAGTAGTATAGTACCGGGAAATCAGCCCCAGCATTTT. Translated, it gives CASSIVPGNQPQHF.

The rearrangement uses TRBV28 and TRBJ2-7, with 7 bases aligning to TRBD1. This CDR3 has 12 amino acids. Germline loops: CDR1 MDHEN, CDR2 SYDVKM. Trimming removed 6 bases from V and 4 bases from J; junction bases left unmatched: 3. The CDR3 region is CASSQGQYEQYF. The CDR3 bases are TGTGCCAGCAGCCAGGGACAGTACGAGCAGTACTTC.

This chain joins TRBV18 and TRBJ2-5; tentatively, D is TRBD1 (5 bases). Germline loops: CDR1 KGHSH, CDR2 LQKENI. The CDR3 has 16 amino acids. Trimming took 0 bases from V and 1 from J, leaving 12 bases between them. The CDR3 region has the DNA TGTGCCAGCTCACCACCAAGCTTCCAGGGCCAAGAGACCCAGTACTTC. It is translated as CASSPPSFQGQETQYF.

This chain joins TRBV4-2 and TRBJ2-2; 13 bases match TRBD2. The V gene end was trimmed by 2 bases and the J gene end by 4 bases; junction bases not matched to a gene: 10. The CDR3 loop spans 19 amino acids. Germline CDR1 is LGHNA and CDR2 is YNFKEQ. The CDR3 DNA sequence: TGTGCCAGCAGCCAAAAGAAACTAGCGGGGGGGTACAGCACCGGGGAGCTGTTTTTT. Translating gives CASSQKKLAGGYSTGELFF.

This chain uses TRBV27 with TRBJ1-5; 9 bases agree with TRBD1. The CDR3 sequence is 18 residues long. Trimming removed 8 bases from V and 5 bases from J; junction bases left unmatched: 19. From germline, CDR1 is MNHEY and CDR2 SMNVEV (reference sequence). CDR3 DNA: TGTGCCAGCTCAAAGGGGGGGACAGGGTTCGTCCGTGATCAGCCCCAGCATTTT. Translating gives CASSKGGTGFVRDQPQHF.

The table lists this clone with a few counts. CDR3 bases: TGTGCCAGCAGCTTGGACAGTCAACCCCTCCACTTT. This gives the protein CASSLDSQPLHF. The chain couples TRBV5-4 to TRBJ1-6, with D unclear. From germline, CDR1 is SGHNT and CDR2 YYREEE (reference sequence). Trimming took 0 bases from V and 12 from J, leaving 7 bases between them. The CDR3 has 12 residues.

The chain combines TRBV7-2 with TRBJ2-1; the D gene is possibly TRBD1 (6 bases). With 0 bases removed from V and 7 bases from J, the gap between germline ends came to 25 bases. Germline lookup yields CDR1 SGHTA and CDR2 FQGNSA. This CDR3 contains 19 residues. The CDR3 coding sequence is TGTGCCAGCAGCTTAGCCGGATTAGGTTTGGGGGCAGTAGTAAATGAGCAGTTCTTC. This encodes CASSLAGLGLGAVVNEQFF.

This clone has a single count. This chain uses TRBV28 with TRBJ2-3; 9 positions match TRBD2. Germline loops: CDR1 MDHEN, CDR2 SYDVKM. V shed 3 bases and J 2 bases; nucleotides not matched to a gene: 3. This CDR3 is built from 15 residues. For the CDR3, the DNA is TGTGCCAGCAGTTTCCGACTAGCGGCCACAGATACGCAGTATTTT. Protein: CASSFRLAATDTQYF.

The chain combines TRBV7-6 with TRBJ1-5; D is uncertain. CDR1 and CDR2 from the germline V gene are SGHVS and FNYEAQ. The CDR3 spans 16 residues. V shed 4 bases and J shed 5 bases, with 18 bases lying between them. As DNA, the CDR3 is TGTGCCAGCAGCTCCCCGGGGTCCGTAGTGGATCAGCCCCAGCATTTT. Encoded protein: CASSSPGSVVDQPQHF.